The rows below give T cell receptor beta chains drawn from one sample of a study of blood T cell repertoires in COVID-19. Assay used: immunoSEQ multiplex PCR; TCRdb lists only in-frame clones, some missing. The sample includes roughly 300,000 clones, 86% of them seen just once. Material: peripheral blood. All receptors derive from a woman aged 50 to 65 with acute or convalescent COVID-19. Both conserved end residues are part of each CDR3. A D gene is named only where the DNA matches it firmly. Part of the rows lack a size; the others show once, few, many or a class for expanded clones.

j_gene	d_gene	abundance	v_gene	CDR3nt	CDR3aa
TRBJ2-2	TRBD1	NA	TRBV5-1	TGCGCCAGCAGCTTTGGGACAGTAAACACCGGGGAGCTGTTTTTT	CASSFGTVNTGELFF
TRBJ2-7	TRBD2	NA	TRBV28	TGTGCCAGCAGTTTAGATAGACTAGCGGGAGCCGAGCAGTACTTC	CASSLDRLAGAEQYF
TRBJ2-2	NA	NA	TRBV11-2	TGTGCCAGCAGCTTAGATCTTGTCGGGGAGCTGTTTTTT	CASSLDLVGELFF
TRBJ2-2	NA	NA	TRBV5-1	TGCGCCAGCAGCTTGACTAGGAACACCGGGGAGCTGTTTTTT	CASSLTRNTGELFF
TRBJ2-7	NA	NA	TRBV6-5	TGTGCCAGCAGTTACCTCGGCGGTACCTACGAGCAGTACTTC	CASSYLGGTYEQYF
TRBJ2-2	TRBD2	NA	TRBV7-2	TGTGCCAGCAGCTTTTCTAGCGGGGCTGACACCGGGGAGCTGTTTTTT	CASSFSSGADTGELFF
TRBJ2-7	NA	NA	TRBV3-1/TRBV3-2	TGTGCCAGCAGTTTCGGGAGCGCACGCTCCTACGAGCAGTACTTC	CASSFGSARSYEQYF
TRBJ1-5	TRBD1	few	TRBV19	TGTGCCAGTAGGCCGACAGGGGGCGGAAATCAGCCCCAGCATTTT	CASRPTGGGNQPQHF
TRBJ2-5	TRBD2	NA	TRBV24-1	TGTGCCACCGGGGGAGCGGGAGGGTACCAAGAGACCCAGTACTTC	CATGGAGGYQETQYF
TRBJ2-6	TRBD1	NA	TRBV6-5	TGTGCCAGCAGTCCGACAGGGGCTGGGGCCAACGTCCTGACTTTC	CASSPTGAGANVLTF
TRBJ1-6	TRBD1	NA	TRBV7-9	TGTGCCAGCAGGAAGTCCGGGACAGGGTATAATTCACCCCTCCACTTT	CASRKSGTGYNSPLHF
TRBJ1-1	NA	once	TRBV6-2/TRBV6-3	TGTGCCAGCAGTTACTCGATGACCGGGAAAGCTTTCTTT	CASSYSMTGKAFF
TRBJ2-5	NA	NA	TRBV5-1	TGCGCCAGCGAACCGGGACACCGACAAGAGACCCAGTACTTC	CASEPGHRQETQYF
TRBJ1-1	NA	NA	TRBV11-3	TGTGCCAGCAGCTTAGACAGCGGCACTGAAGCTTTCTTT	CASSLDSGTEAFF
TRBJ2-7	TRBD2	NA	TRBV5-1	TGCGCCAGCAGCCCCCGTGGGGGGGCTACAGGACTAGCGGGGTCACTTTCCTACGAGCAGTACTTC	CASSPRGGATGLAGSLSYEQYF